This T cell receptor beta chain came from a study of shared clonotypes between healthy human individuals. Study in general: Donor ages ranged 18 to 49 years: a couple of women, a few men.

Sequencing was performed with immunoSEQ multiplex PCR; in TCRdb, only in-frame clones are kept and a portion is missing. The data contain over a million clones, 65% to 80% of them singletons. Deletions cut 4 bases from V and 5 bases from J, with 16 bases between. Germline V lookup: CDR1 SGHRS, CDR2 YFSETQ. The CDR3 consists of 15 residues. The V gene is TRBV5-1, the J gene TRBJ2-1, with D maybe TRBD2 (6 bases). The sample consisted of memory CD4+ T cells sorted from blood. Subset reported: CD45RA-negative fraction. The receptor was derived from a man aged 18 to 30 in good health. CDR3 coding DNA: TGCGCCAGCAGCACTTTGGGAGGAGGGAACAATGAGCAGTTCTTC. Protein: CASSTLGGGNNEQFF.